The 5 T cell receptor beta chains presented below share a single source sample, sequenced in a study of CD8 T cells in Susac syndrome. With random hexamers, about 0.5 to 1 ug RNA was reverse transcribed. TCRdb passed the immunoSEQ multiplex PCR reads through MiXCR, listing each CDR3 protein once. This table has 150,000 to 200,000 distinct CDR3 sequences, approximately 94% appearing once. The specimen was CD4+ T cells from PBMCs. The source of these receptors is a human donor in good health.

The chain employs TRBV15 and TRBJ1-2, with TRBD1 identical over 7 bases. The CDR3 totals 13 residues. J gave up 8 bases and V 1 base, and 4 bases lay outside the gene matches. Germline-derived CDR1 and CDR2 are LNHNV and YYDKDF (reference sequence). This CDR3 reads CATSRGLTGGYTF. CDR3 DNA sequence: TGTGCCACCAGCAGAGGGTTGACAGGGGGCTACACCTTC.

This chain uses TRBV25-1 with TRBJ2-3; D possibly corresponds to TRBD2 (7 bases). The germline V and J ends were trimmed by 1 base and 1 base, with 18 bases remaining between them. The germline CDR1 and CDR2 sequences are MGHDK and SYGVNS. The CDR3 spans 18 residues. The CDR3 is CASSEFGGGAVGTDTQYF. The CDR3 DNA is TGTGCCAGCAGTGAATTCGGTGGGGGGGCCGTTGGCACAGATACGCAGTATTTT.

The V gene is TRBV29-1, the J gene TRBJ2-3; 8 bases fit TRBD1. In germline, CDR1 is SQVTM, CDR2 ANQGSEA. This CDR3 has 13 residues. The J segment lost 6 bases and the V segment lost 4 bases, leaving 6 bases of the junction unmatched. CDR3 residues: CSVADRGKDTQYF. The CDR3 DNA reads TGCAGCGTTGCCGACAGGGGCAAGGATACGCAGTATTTT.

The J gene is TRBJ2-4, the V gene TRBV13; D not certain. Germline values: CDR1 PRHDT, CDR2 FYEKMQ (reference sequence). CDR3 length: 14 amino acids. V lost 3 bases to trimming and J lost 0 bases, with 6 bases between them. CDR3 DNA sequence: TGTGCCAGCAGCTTGCGTAGAGCCAAAAACATTCAGTACTTC. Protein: CASSLRRAKNIQYF.

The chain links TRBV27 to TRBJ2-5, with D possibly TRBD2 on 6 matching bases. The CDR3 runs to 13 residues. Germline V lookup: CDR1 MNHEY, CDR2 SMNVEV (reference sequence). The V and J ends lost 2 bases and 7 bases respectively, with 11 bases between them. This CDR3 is CASSLGGIGTQYF. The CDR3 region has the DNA TGTGCCAGCAGTTTAGGGGGGATTGGGACCCAGTACTTC.